The 10 T cell receptor beta chains below all came from one sample that was sequenced in a study of high-grade serous ovarian cancer treatment subgroups. Tumor tissue was taken before any definitive surgery or chemotherapy was given. TCRdb's table, derived via immunoSEQ multiplex PCR, lists solely in-frame clones and lacks some. The repertoire consists of around 4,200 clones, with 60% to 75% occurring once and the leading ten covering roughly 8.9%. Sequencing was performed on tumor tissue. These receptors originate from a human donor with high-grade serous ovarian cancer.

This rearrangement joins TRBV30 to TRBJ1-2; 7 bases align to TRBD1. Looked up from germline, CDR1 is GTSNPN and CDR2 is SVGIG (reference sequence). V lost 0 bases, J lost 4 bases, and 2 bases stayed unmatched. The CDR3 loop spans 13 amino acids. The CDR3 region is CAWSVQGSYGYTF. In DNA form, the CDR3 reads TGTGCCTGGAGTGTACAGGGGAGCTATGGCTACACCTTC.

There are a few counts of this clone. V and J are TRBV21-1 and TRBJ1-5. TRBV21-1 is deemed a pseudogene. This CDR3 has 10 amino acids. The CDR3 coding sequence is TGTGCCATAGGTAGACAGCCCCAGCATTTT. It is translated as CAIGRQPQHF.

The chain recombines TRBV10-2 with TRBJ1-5; D gene uncertain. Trimming shortened V by 2 bases and J by 1 base, and 12 bases separated the two germline ends. CDR1 and CDR2 (germline): WSHSY, SAAADI. The CDR3 spans 16 residues. The CDR3 loop is CASSERLGNSNQPQHF. CDR3 nucleotide sequence: TGCGCCAGCAGTGAGCGGTTGGGAAACAGCAATCAGCCCCAGCATTTT.

The chain recombines TRBV2 with TRBJ1-5; D gene ambiguous. Germline CDR1 reads SNHLY; CDR2 reads FYNNEI. CDR3 length: 14 residues. V shed 8 bases and J shed 0 bases, with 11 bases lying between them. CDR3 bases: TGTGCCAGCTCAGGCGAATATAGCAATCAGCCCCAGCATTTT. It yields the protein CASSGEYSNQPQHF.

This clone was picked up one time. The CDR3 is CASSPLTGTNTEAFF. In DNA, the CDR3 is TGCGCCAGCAGCCCCCTGACAGGAACAAACACTGAAGCTTTCTTT. This chain joins TRBV5-1 and TRBJ1-1, with D perhaps TRBD1 (6 bases). This CDR3 is 15 amino acids long. V lost 4 bases to trimming and J lost 2 bases, with 15 bases between them. Germline lookup yields CDR1 SGHRS and CDR2 YFSETQ.

This clone was detected only a few times. The chain couples TRBV6-4 to TRBJ2-3, with 11 bases fitting TRBD2. This CDR3 contains 16 residues. Trimming took 3 bases from V and 2 from J; bases not matched to a gene: 4. Germline CDR1 reads MRHNA; CDR2 reads SNTAGT. In DNA form, the CDR3 reads TGTGCCAGCAGTGAAAATAGCGGGGGGGCCACAGATACGCAGTATTTT. Translation: CASSENSGGATDTQYF.

The CDR3 DNA follows: TGTGCCAGCAGCTCCCACATGCCGGGACGAAGGGGTGAGCAGTTCTTC. This codes for CASSSHMPGRRGEQFF. The rearrangement uses TRBV5-4 and TRBJ2-1; D may correspond to TRBD1 or TRBD2 (5 bases each). With 3 bases removed from V and 9 bases from J, the gap between germline ends came to 22 bases. The CDR3 loop spans 16 amino acids. Germline CDR1 SGHNT, CDR2 YYREEE (reference sequence). Filled out from reference TRBV5-4 and TRBJ2-1, the complete variable domain reads ETGVTQSPTHLIKTRGQQVTLRCSSQSGHNTVSWYQQALGQGPQFIFQYYREEENGRGNFPPRFSGLQFPNYSSELNVNALELDDSALYLCASSSHMPGRRGEQFFGPGTRLTVL.

CDR3 in DNA: TGCGCCAGCAGCTCAGGGGAGGATGGAAACACCATATATTTT. Translation gives CASSSGEDGNTIYF. This chain joins TRBV4-3 and TRBJ1-3; D is possibly TRBD1 (6 bases). The CDR3 extends over 14 amino acids. V was pared by 5 bases and J by 3 bases, with 11 bases between. Looked up from germline, CDR1 is LGHNA and CDR2 is YSLEER.

J is TRBJ2-3 and V is TRBV5-4; D is undetermined. This CDR3 is built from 13 residues. The ends were cut back, 3 bases at V and 0 bases at J, with 5 bases in the middle. Germline V CDR1 and CDR2: SGHNT, YYREEE (reference sequence). CDR3 sequence reads: CASSSPSTDTQYF. DNA of the CDR3: TGTGCCAGCAGCTCCCCTAGCACAGATACGCAGTATTTT.

The chain has TRBV5-6 and TRBJ1-2; no definite D call. The ends were cut back, 4 bases at V and 5 bases at J, with 15 bases in the middle. Germline V gene lookup returns CDR1 SGHDT and CDR2 YYEEEE. The CDR3 length is 14 residues. The CDR3 spells CASSQPPRRYGYTF. Written as DNA, the CDR3 is TGTGCCAGCAGCCAACCCCCTCGGAGGTATGGCTACACCTTC.